This T cell receptor (beta chain) is drawn from a study of blood T cell repertoires in COVID-19. Study-level information: Acute and convalescent COVID-19 samples came from the United States, Italy and Spain. T cells, B-cell-depleted T cells, or PBMCs supplied cDNA or gDNA.

Deletions cut 2 bases from V and 1 base from J, with 9 bases between. The CDR3 runs to 14 residues. CDR1 SGHRS and CDR2 YFSETQ come from the germline V gene. Per the original data handling: How many nucleated cells were present was estimated from reference gene primer amplification. Using immunoSEQ multiplex PCR, the repertoire was profiled, and TCRdb retains in-frame clones only, with some absent. For V, J and clone size, that table is used; D and trimming come from the DNA. Of roughly 200,000 clones listed, around 80% were seen once; the top ten hold around 6.3%. This clone appeared a few times. This CDR3 is also generated by other DNA sequences in the sample.

V is TRBV5-1 and J is TRBJ2-5; possible D gene TRBD2, 5 bases. Specimen: peripheral blood. The source of this sequence is a man between 70 and 80 years old with active or convalescent COVID-19. Here the CDR3 reads CASSLGSGQETQYF. CDR3 DNA sequence: TGCGCCAGCAGCTTAGGGAGCGGCCAAGAGACCCAGTACTTC.